Sequencing of this T cell receptor (beta chain) was carried out in a study of blood T cell repertoires in COVID-19. Clones were sequenced by immunoSEQ multiplex PCR, and TCRdb holds only the in-frame ones, with some missing. The sample carries around 190,000 clones, roughly three quarters recorded once. The study recruited people aged 18 to 89 years across approximately 24 US areas. Researchers sorted participants into cohorts using their self-reported clinical history. The ends were cut back, 4 bases at V and 3 bases at J, with 19 bases in the middle. Germline V gene lookup returns CDR1 SGHRS and CDR2 YFSETQ. This CDR3 has 16 amino acids. This clone has just one count.

This chain links TRBV5-1 with TRBJ1-1, with D perhaps TRBD1 (6 bases). The sequenced material came from PBMCs or T cells enriched from blood (not recorded which). The source of this sequence is a woman in her forties or fifties with acute COVID-19. CDR3 amino acids: CASSGNPQGRYTEAFF. The CDR3 region has the DNA TGCGCCAGCAGCGGCAACCCACAGGGACGCTACACTGAAGCTTTCTTT.